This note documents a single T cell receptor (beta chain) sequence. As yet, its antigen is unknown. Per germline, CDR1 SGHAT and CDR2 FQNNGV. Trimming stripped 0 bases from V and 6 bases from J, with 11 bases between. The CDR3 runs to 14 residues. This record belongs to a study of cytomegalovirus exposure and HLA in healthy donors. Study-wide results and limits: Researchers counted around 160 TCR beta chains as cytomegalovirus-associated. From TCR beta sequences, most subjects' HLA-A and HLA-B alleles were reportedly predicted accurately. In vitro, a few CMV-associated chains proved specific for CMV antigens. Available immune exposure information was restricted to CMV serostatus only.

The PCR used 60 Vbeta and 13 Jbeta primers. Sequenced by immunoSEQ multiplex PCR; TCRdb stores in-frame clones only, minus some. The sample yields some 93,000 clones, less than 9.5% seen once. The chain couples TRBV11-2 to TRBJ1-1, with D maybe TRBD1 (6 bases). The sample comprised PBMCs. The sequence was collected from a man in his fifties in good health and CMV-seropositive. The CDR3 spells CASSLEQGKAEAFF. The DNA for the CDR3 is TGTGCCAGCAGCTTAGAACAGGGCAAGGCTGAAGCTTTCTTT.